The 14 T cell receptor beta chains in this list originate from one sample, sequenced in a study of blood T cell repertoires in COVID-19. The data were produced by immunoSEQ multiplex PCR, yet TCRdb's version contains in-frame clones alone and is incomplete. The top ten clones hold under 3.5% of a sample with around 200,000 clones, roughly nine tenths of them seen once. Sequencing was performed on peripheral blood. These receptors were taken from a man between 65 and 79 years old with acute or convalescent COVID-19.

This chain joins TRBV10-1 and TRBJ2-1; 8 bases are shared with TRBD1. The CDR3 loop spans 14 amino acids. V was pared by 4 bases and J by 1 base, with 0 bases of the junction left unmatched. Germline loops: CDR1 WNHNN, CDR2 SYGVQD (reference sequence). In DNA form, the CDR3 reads TGCGCCAGCAGTGGACAGGGGTCCTACAATGAGCAGTTCTTC. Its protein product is CASSGQGSYNEQFF.

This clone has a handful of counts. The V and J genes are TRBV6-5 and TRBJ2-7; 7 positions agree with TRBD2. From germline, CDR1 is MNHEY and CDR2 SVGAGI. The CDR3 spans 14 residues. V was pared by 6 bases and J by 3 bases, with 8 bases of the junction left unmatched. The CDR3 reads CASSNSGGGYEQYF. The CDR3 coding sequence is TGTGCCAGCAGCAACTCGGGGGGAGGCTACGAGCAGTACTTC.

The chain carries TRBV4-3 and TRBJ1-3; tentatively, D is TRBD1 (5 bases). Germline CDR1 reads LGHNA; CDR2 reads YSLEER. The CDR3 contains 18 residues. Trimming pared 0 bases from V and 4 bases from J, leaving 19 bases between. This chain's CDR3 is CASSQDVRLIGVGNTIYF. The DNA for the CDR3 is TGCGCCAGCAGCCAAGATGTAAGGCTAATAGGGGTAGGAAACACCATATATTTT.

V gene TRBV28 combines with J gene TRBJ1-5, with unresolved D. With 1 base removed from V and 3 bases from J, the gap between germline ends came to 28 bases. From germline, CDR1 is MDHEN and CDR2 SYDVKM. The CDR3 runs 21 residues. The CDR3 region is CASSLSPRFSDRAGLNQPQHF. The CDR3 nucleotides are TGTGCCAGCAGTTTATCCCCCAGGTTTTCCGATAGGGCAGGACTCAATCAGCCCCAGCATTTT.

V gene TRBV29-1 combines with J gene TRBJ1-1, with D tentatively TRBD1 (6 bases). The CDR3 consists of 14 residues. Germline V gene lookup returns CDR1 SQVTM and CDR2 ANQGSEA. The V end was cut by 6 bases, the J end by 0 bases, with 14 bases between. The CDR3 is CSVDPGDLNTEAFF. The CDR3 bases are TGCAGCGTGGATCCAGGGGACCTGAACACTGAAGCTTTCTTT.

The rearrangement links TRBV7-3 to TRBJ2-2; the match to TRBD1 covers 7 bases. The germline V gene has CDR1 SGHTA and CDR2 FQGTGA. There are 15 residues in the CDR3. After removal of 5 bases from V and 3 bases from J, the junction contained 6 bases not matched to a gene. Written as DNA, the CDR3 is TGTGCCAGCAGCCCAAGACAGGGATACACCGGGGAGCTGTTTTTT. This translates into CASSPRQGYTGELFF. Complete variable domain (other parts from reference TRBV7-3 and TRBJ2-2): GAGVSQTPSNKVTEKGKYVELRCDPISGHTALYWYRQSLGQGPEFLIYFQGTGAADDSGLPNDRFFAVRPEGSVSTLKIQRTERGDSAVYLCASSPRQGYTGELFFGEGSRLTVL.

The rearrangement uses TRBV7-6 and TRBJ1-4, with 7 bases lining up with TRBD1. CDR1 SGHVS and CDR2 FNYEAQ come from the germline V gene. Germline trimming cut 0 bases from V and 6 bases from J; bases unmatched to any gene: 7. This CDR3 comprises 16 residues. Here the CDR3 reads CASSLASQGTYEKLFF. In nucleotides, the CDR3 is TGTGCCAGCAGCTTAGCATCACAGGGGACGTATGAAAAACTGTTTTTT.

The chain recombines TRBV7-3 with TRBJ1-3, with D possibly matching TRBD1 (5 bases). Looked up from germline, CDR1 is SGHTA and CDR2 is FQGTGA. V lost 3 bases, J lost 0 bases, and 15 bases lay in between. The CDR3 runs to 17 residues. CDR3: CASSFPDSVDSGNTIYF. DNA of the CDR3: TGTGCCAGCAGCTTCCCTGACAGCGTGGACTCTGGAAACACCATATATTTT.

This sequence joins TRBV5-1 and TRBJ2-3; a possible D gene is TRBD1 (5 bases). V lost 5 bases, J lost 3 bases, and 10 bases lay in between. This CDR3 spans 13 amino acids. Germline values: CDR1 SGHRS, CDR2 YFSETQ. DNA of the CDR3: TGCGCCAGCAGGGGGCTGGGGACAGATACGCAGTATTTT. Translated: CASRGLGTDTQYF.

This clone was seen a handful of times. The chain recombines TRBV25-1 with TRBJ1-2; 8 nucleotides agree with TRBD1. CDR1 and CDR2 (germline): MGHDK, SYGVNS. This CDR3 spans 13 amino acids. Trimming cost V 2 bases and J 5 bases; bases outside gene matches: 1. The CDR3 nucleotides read TGTGCCAGCAGTGAAGGGACAGGTTATGGCTACACCTTC. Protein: CASSEGTGYGYTF.

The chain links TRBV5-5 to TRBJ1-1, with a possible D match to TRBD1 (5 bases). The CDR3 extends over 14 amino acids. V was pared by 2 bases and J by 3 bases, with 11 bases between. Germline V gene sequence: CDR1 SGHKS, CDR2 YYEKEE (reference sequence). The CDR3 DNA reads TGTGCCAGCAGCTTAACCCCAGGGTACACTGAAGCTTTCTTT. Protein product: CASSLTPGYTEAFF. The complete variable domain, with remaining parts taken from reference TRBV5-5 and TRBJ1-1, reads DAGVTQSPTHLIKTRGQQVTLRCSPISGHKSVSWYQQVLGQGPQFIFQYYEKEERGRGNFPDRFSARQFPNYSSELNVNALLLGDSALYLCASSLTPGYTEAFFGQGTRLTVV.

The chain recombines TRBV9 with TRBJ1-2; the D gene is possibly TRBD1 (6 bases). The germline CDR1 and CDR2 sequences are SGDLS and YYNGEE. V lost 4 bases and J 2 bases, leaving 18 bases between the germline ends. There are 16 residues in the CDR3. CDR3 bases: TGTGCCAGCAGCCCGTCCCCCAGGACAGTAAACTATGGCTACACCTTC. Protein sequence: CASSPSPRTVNYGYTF.

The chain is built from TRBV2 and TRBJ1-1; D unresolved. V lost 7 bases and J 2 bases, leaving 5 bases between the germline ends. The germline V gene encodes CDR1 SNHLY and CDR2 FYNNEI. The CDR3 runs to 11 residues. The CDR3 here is CASTLNTEAFF. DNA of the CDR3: TGTGCCAGCACTTTAAACACTGAAGCTTTCTTT. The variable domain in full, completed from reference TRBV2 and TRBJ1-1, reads EPEVTQTPSHQVTQMGQEVILRCVPISNHLYFYWYRQILGQKVEFLVSFYNNEISEKSEIFDDQFSVERPDGSNFTLKIRSTKLEDSAMYFCASTLNTEAFFGQGTRLTVV.

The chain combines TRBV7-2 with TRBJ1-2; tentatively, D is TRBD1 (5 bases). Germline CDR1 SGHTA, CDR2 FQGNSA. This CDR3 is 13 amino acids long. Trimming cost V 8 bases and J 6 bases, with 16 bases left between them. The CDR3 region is CASRRRGGHGYTF. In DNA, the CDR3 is TGTGCCAGCCGGCGTAGGGGAGGGCATGGCTACACCTTC.